This T cell receptor (beta chain) was recovered during a study of blood T cell repertoires in COVID-19. For the study at large: Both acute and convalescent COVID-19 samples were obtained from the United States, Italy and Spain.

J was trimmed by 4 bases and V by 3 bases; bases with no gene match: 6. The CDR3 has 16 residues. Looked up from germline, CDR1 is LNHDA and CDR2 is SQIVND (reference sequence). Original handling: Estimated nucleated cell counts came from reference gene primer amplification. Assay: immunoSEQ multiplex PCR; the TCRdb copy retains only in-frame clones and omits some. Clonal size and the V and J genes are those of that table, whereas D and trimming came from the DNA. Of 160,000 or so clones listed, approximately 88% are singletons. The TCR was taken from a man aged 60 to 75 with acute or convalescent COVID-19. Sequencing input: peripheral blood. The chain is built from TRBV19 and TRBJ2-1; 10 nucleotides match TRBD2. The CDR3 here is CASSMGSGGIYNEQFF. DNA of the CDR3: TGTGCCAGTAGTATGGGTAGCGGGGGGATTTACAATGAGCAGTTCTTC. Based on the CDR3 plus reference TRBV19 and TRBJ2-1, the full variable domain is DGGITQSPKYLFRKEGQNVTLSCEQNLNHDAMYWYRQDPGQGLRLIYYSQIVNDFQKGDIAEGYSVSREKKESFPLTVTSAQKNPTAFYLCASSMGSGGIYNEQFFGPGTRLTVL.